The rows below give T cell receptor beta chains drawn from one sample of a study of blood T cell repertoires in COVID-19. Assay used: immunoSEQ multiplex PCR; TCRdb lists only in-frame clones, some missing. The table records about 240,000 clones, roughly 80% of them present only once. The sample comprised peripheral blood. The receptors were sampled from a woman aged 18-30 years with acute or convalescent COVID-19. The CDR3 runs from the conserved cysteine through the conserved F or W. The order of the fields is D gene, J gene, V gene, clone size, CDR3 DNA, CDR3 protein. The D gene is left open where the match is weak. Clone size is not always given. Where it is, it says once, few, many or a class for expanded clones.

>.|TRBJ1-6|TRBV6-5|.
TGTGCCAGCCGCCTAGCGGGGCTCAGTTCACCCCTCCACTTT
CASRLAGLSSPLHF
>TRBD1|TRBJ1-5|TRBV27|few
TGTGCCAGCAGTCAGGCAGGGGGTCCCAATCAGCCCCAGCATTTT
CASSQAGGPNQPQHF
>TRBD1|TRBJ2-7|TRBV18|.
TGTGCCAGCTCACCACCGAGGGGGCGATACGAGCAGTACTTC
CASSPPRGRYEQYF
>.|TRBJ1-1|TRBV5-1|.
TGCGCCAGCACCCGGGGGTTGAACACTGAAGCTTTCTTT
CASTRGLNTEAFF
>TRBD1|TRBJ1-5|TRBV4-1|.
TGCGCCAGCAGCCTTGGGGACAGGGGGCGTCAGCCCCAGCATTTT
CASSLGDRGRQPQHF
>TRBD2|TRBJ2-7|TRBV14|.
TGTGCCAGCAGCCAAGCGGGGACTAAGCCCTGGGAGCAGTACTTC
CASSQAGTKPWEQYF
>TRBD2|TRBJ2-7|TRBV3-1/TRBV3-2|.
TGTGCCAGCAGCCTGACTAGCGGGAGTCTCTCGGGTCGCGAGCAGTACTTC
CASSLTSGSLSGREQYF
>.|TRBJ1-3|TRBV3-1/TRBV3-2|.
TGTGCCAGCAGCCTCATAAGGGGGACTGGAAACACCATATATTTT
CASSLIRGTGNTIYF
>.|TRBJ1-5|TRBV27|.
TGTGCCAGCAGTAGGGACAATAGCAATCAGCCCCAGCATTTT
CASSRDNSNQPQHF
>.|TRBJ2-3|TRBV27|.
TGTGCCAGCATCCCGGGGGGCGAGGGCACAGATACGCAGTATTTT
CASIPGGEGTDTQYF
>TRBD2|TRBJ2-1|TRBV27|.
TGTGCCAGCAGTTCCCCTAGCTGGCGGGGGTACAATGAGCAGTTCTTC
CASSSPSWRGYNEQFF
>TRBD2|TRBJ2-7|TRBV7-9|.
TGTGCCAGCAGCTTAGTTGGCGGGAGCTCTAACGAGCAGTACTTC
CASSLVGGSSNEQYF
>TRBD2|TRBJ2-1|TRBV27|.
TGTGCCAGCAGTTTCCGACTAGCGGGAGCCAGTCTTCCCTACAATGAGCAGTTCTTC
CASSFRLAGASLPYNEQFF
>TRBD2|TRBJ2-7|TRBV3-1/TRBV3-2|.
TGTGCCAGCAGCCAAGATAGCGGTCTAGCGGGAATCTACGAGCAGTACTTC
CASSQDSGLAGIYEQYF
>.|TRBJ1-1|TRBV10-1|once
TGCGCCAGCAATGCGGCCCTGAACACTGAAGCTTTCTTT
CASNAALNTEAFF
>TRBD1|TRBJ1-3|TRBV7-2|.
TGTGCCAGCAACGAGGGACAGGGAGTACGAAACACCATATATTTT
CASNEGQGVRNTIYF
>.|TRBJ2-7|TRBV19|.
TGTGCCAGTAGAAGAAAGGACAGCTACGAGCAGTACTTC
CASRRKDSYEQYF
>.|TRBJ2-4|TRBV29-1|.
TGCAGCGTTGAAGATGTCGTCCTAGCCAAAAACATTCAGTACTTC
CSVEDVVLAKNIQYF
>.|TRBJ2-7|TRBV13|.
TGTGCCAGCAGCCCCAAGGGGTACCACGAATACGAGCAGTACTTC
CASSPKGYHEYEQYF
>TRBD2|TRBJ2-5|TRBV3-1/TRBV3-2|.
TGTGCCAGCAGCCAACTAGCGGAAATCCAAGAGACCCAGTACTTC
CASSQLAEIQETQYF